A single sample is the source of the 4 T cell receptor beta chains below, sequenced in a study of T cells in Graves' hyperthyroidism and ophthalmopathy. The investigators amplified TCR beta CDR3 regions from RNA transcripts. With the HTBI primer set, the TCR CDR3 went through a first round of RT-PCR. In TCRdb, the multiplex PCR reads were re-called with MiXCR into one record per CDR3 protein. The sample shows roughly 240,000 distinct CDR3 sequences, about 15% of them seen only once. Sequencing was performed on blood. The source is a woman aged 18-29 years with Graves' ophthalmopathy.

The gene calls are TRBV11-2 and TRBJ2-3; D call uncertain. This CDR3 has 15 residues. V gave up 1 base and J gave up 2 bases, with 10 bases separating them. CDR1 is SGHAT, CDR2 FQNNGV, per germline. The CDR3 nucleotides are TGTGCCAGCAGCTTAGCCGGGTCTCACACAGATACGCAGTATTTT. Its protein product is CASSLAGSHTDTQYF.

At least ten counts were recorded for this clonotype. The chain uses TRBV6-6 and TRBJ1-6; D unresolved. V gave up 0 bases and J gave up 7 bases, with 13 bases separating them. The CDR3 runs 16 residues. The V gene's germline CDR1 is MNHNY and CDR2 SVGAGI (reference sequence). This CDR3 reads CASSYSLRALNSPLHF. The CDR3 nucleotides read TGTGCCAGCAGTTACTCTTTGAGGGCCTTAAATTCACCCCTCCACTTT.

This clonotype was seen many times. CDR3 residues: CASSPVSGPTDTQYF. CDR3 DNA: TGTGCCAGCTCACCGGTATCGGGGCCCACAGATACGCAGTATTTT. The rearrangement uses TRBV18 and TRBJ2-3; D may match TRBD1 or TRBD2 (5 bases each). Germline V gene data show CDR1 as KGHSH and CDR2 as LQKENI. V was pared by 3 bases and J by 2 bases, with 12 bases between. The CDR3 contains 15 residues.

The chain's CDR3 is CAVAEENLELFF. In DNA form, the CDR3 reads TGTGCCGTCGCCGAGGAAAATCTCGAGCTGTTTTTT. The chain uses TRBV19 and TRBJ2-2; no firm D call. The length of the CDR3 is 12 residues. Germline V CDR1 and CDR2: LNHDA, SQIVND (reference sequence). The V and J ends lost 11 bases and 11 bases respectively, with 18 bases between them.